This T cell receptor (beta chain) appears in the sequencing data of a study of blood T cell repertoires in COVID-19. For the study at large: Spain, Italy and the United States supplied samples that represented acute and convalescent COVID-19.

Which cohort a participant joined came from the clinical history participants gave. The table came from immunoSEQ multiplex PCR; TCRdb's copy has only in-frame clones and leaves some out. The data hold 200,000 to 250,000 clones, with approximately 88% observed a single time. For this clone: The sample contains more than one DNA sequence encoding this CDR3.

Germline V gene data show CDR1 as KGHDR and CDR2 as SFDVKD. With 4 bases clipped from V and 6 bases from J, the junction kept 7 bases outside the gene matches. The CDR3 length is 16 residues. J is TRBJ2-1 and V is TRBV24-1; 11 positions agree with TRBD2. What was sequenced was PBMCs or T cells enriched from blood (not recorded which). The receptor was derived from a woman aged 25-40 years who had been exposed to COVID-19. DNA for the CDR3: TGTGCCACCAGTGACCCAACTAGCGGGAGTAGCAATGAGCAGTTCTTC. It yields the protein CATSDPTSGSSNEQFF.